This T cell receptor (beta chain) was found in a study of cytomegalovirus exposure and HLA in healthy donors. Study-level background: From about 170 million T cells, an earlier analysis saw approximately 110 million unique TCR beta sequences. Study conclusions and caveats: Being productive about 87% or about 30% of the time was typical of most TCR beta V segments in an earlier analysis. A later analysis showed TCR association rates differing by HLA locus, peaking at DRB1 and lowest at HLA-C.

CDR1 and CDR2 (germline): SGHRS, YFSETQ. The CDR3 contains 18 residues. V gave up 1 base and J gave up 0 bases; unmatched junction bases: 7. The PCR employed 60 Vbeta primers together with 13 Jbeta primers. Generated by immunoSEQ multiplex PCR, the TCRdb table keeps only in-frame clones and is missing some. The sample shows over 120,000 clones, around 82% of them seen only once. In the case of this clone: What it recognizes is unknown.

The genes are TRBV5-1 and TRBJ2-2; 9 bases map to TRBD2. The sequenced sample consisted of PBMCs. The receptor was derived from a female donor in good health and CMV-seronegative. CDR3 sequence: CASSLSAGGISNTGELFF. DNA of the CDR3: TGCGCCAGCAGCTTGTCTGCGGGGGGGATTTCGAACACCGGGGAGCTGTTTTTT.